Listed here are 16 T cell receptor beta chains from one sample, sequenced in a study of CD8+ T cells in alopecia areata. cDNA serving as the sequencing template came from extracted, reverse transcribed RNA. The data were produced by immunoSEQ multiplex PCR, yet TCRdb's version contains in-frame clones alone and is incomplete. In the table there are 150,000 to 200,000 clones, 50% to 70% of which are singletons. Treatment indicated: oral pan-JAK inhibitor, 5-10 mg twice daily. Here the sequenced sample was CD4+ T cells sorted from blood, taken around week 49, from a patient treated with tofacitinib. The receptor source for this set is a human donor with alopecia areata.

This clone was seen only a few times. This chain links TRBV29-1 with TRBJ2-3, with TRBD2 identical over 10 bases. CDR1 is SQVTM, CDR2 ANQGSEA, per germline. Losses at the gene ends were 3 bases for V and 2 bases for J; bases not matched to a gene: 5. CDR3 length: 15 residues. As DNA, the CDR3 is TGCAGCGTTGACGGGCTAGCGGGGGCCACAGATACGCAGTATTTT. It encodes CSVDGLAGATDTQYF.

The V call is TRBV6-6, the J call TRBJ1-2, with D hard to call. V lost 2 bases and J lost 6, with 16 bases in between. This CDR3 comprises 15 residues. Germline assignment: CDR1 MNHNY and CDR2 SVGAGI (reference sequence). The CDR3 coding sequence is TGTGCCAGCAGTTACGATCCCCACAGATCCAATGGCTACACCTTC. It codes for CASSYDPHRSNGYTF.

This clone was counted between two and nine times. The V gene is TRBV2, the J gene TRBJ2-4; D unclear. The V end was cut by 6 bases, the J end by 7 bases, with 19 bases between. The CDR3 is made up of 15 amino acids. CDR1 SNHLY and CDR2 FYNNEI come from the germline V gene. The CDR3 DNA sequence: TGTGCCAGCAGGGGCTCTGGCGGTCTCCTCAACATTCAGTACTTC. It encodes CASRGSGGLLNIQYF.

The chain couples TRBV30 to TRBJ2-3; 12 nucleotides match TRBD2. Trimming at V came to 5 bases and at J to 2 bases, leaving 5 bases not matched to a gene. Germline CDR1 reads GTSNPN; CDR2 reads SVGIG (reference sequence). This CDR3 has 15 residues. The DNA of the CDR3 is TGTGCCTGGCAACTAGCGGGGGGACTCACAGATACGCAGTATTTT. Amino acids: CAWQLAGGLTDTQYF.

This clone came up a few times. This chain uses TRBV10-2 with TRBJ2-5; 7 nucleotides align to TRBD1. V was clipped by 9 bases and J by 5 bases; unmatched bases: 15. The germline CDR1 and CDR2 sequences are WSHSY and SAAADI. The CDR3 totals 15 residues. Written as DNA, the CDR3 is TGCGCCAGTCAAAAAGCAAGGGGGCACGAGGAGACCCAGTACTTC. Amino acids: CASQKARGHEETQYF.

V gene TRBV28 combines with J gene TRBJ1-5; possibly TRBD1 for D (5 bases). The CDR3 loop spans 14 amino acids. V was pared by 7 bases and J by 6 bases, with 16 bases between. From germline, CDR1 is MDHEN and CDR2 SYDVKM. The CDR3 here is CASTRGRSGQPQHF. The CDR3 DNA reads TGTGCCAGCACCCGGGGACGCAGCGGTCAGCCCCAGCATTTT.

This clone has at least ten counts. The chain is built from TRBV11-2 and TRBJ2-3, with 8 positions matching TRBD2. Germline V gene lookup returns CDR1 SGHAT and CDR2 FQNNGV. V lost 1 base, J lost 6 bases, and 9 bases stayed unmatched. CDR3 size: 16 residues. CDR3 DNA: TGTGCCAGCAGCTTAGGCGGAGCGGGGGCGAGGGATACGCAGTATTTT. Residues: CASSLGGAGARDTQYF.

The gene calls are TRBV10-1 and TRBJ2-7; no clear D gene. The germline V gene has CDR1 WNHNN and CDR2 SYGVQD (reference sequence). V lost 2 bases, J lost 7 bases, and 12 bases lay in between. This CDR3 is 13 amino acids long. The CDR3 is CASSEQSTREQYF. As DNA, the CDR3 is TGCGCCAGCAGTGAGCAGAGTACGAGGGAGCAGTACTTC.

This chain uses TRBV30 with TRBJ2-2, with D possibly being TRBD1 (5 bases). The CDR3 contains 13 residues. The germline V gene has CDR1 GTSNPN and CDR2 SVGIG (reference sequence). V lost 1 base and J lost 3, with 6 bases in between. CDR3 protein: CAWSGQYTGELFF. CDR3 coding DNA: TGTGCCTGGAGTGGACAGTACACCGGGGAGCTGTTTTTT.

This chain links TRBV25-1 with TRBJ1-2, with unresolved D. The length of the CDR3 is 13 residues. V was shortened by 0 bases and J by 4 bases, with 6 bases between the two germline ends. Germline lookup yields CDR1 MGHDK and CDR2 SYGVNS. The CDR3 nucleotides read TGTGCCAGCAGTGAATATGGTCGCTATGGCTACACCTTC. It encodes CASSEYGRYGYTF.

This chain links TRBV29-1 with TRBJ2-5, with D uncertain. The CDR3 length is 11 residues. The germline gives CDR1 SQVTM, CDR2 ANQGSEA. V was pared by 0 bases and J by 5 bases, with 4 bases between. The CDR3 DNA reads TGCAGCGTTGAAGATCTGGAGACCCAGTACTTC. This gives the protein CSVEDLETQYF.

The chain uses TRBV18 and TRBJ1-6, with TRBD1 as a possible D gene (5 bases). The CDR3 consists of 14 residues. Looked up from germline, CDR1 is KGHSH and CDR2 is LQKENI. Deletions cut 3 bases from V and 10 bases from J, with 13 bases between. The CDR3 reads CASSPTDWGSPLHF. CDR3 nucleotides: TGTGCCAGCTCACCTACGGACTGGGGCTCACCCCTCCACTTT.

V usage is TRBV4-1 and J usage is TRBJ1-1; 7 bases map to TRBD1. With V trimmed by 4 bases and J by 1 base, 3 bases remained unmatched. The CDR3 runs 14 residues. Germline V CDR1 and CDR2: MGHRA, YSYEKL. CDR3 protein: CASSLRTGNTEAFF. As DNA, the CDR3 is TGCGCCAGCAGCCTCAGGACAGGGAACACTGAAGCTTTCTTT.

This clone appeared a few times. The chain combines TRBV29-1 with TRBJ2-6; possibly TRBD2 for D (5 bases). Trimming stripped 5 bases from V and 0 bases from J, with 8 bases between. CDR1 SQVTM and CDR2 ANQGSEA come from the germline V gene. This CDR3 contains 14 residues. The CDR3 loop is CSVSEGSGANVLTF. Here the CDR3 DNA reads TGCAGCGTTTCCGAGGGCTCTGGGGCCAACGTCCTGACTTTC.

The chain recombines TRBV15 with TRBJ1-4; 7 bases are a match to TRBD1. With V trimmed by 4 bases and J by 5 bases, 7 bases remained unmatched. The germline CDR1 and CDR2 sequences are LNHNV and YYDKDF (reference sequence). CDR3 length: 15 amino acids. DNA for the CDR3: TGTGCCACCAGCACACGACAGGGTACAAATGAAAAACTGTTTTTT. It codes for CATSTRQGTNEKLFF. The entire variable domain, with the rest obtained from reference TRBV15 and TRBJ1-4, is as follows: DAMVIQNPRYQVTQFGKPVTLSCSQTLNHNVMYWYQQKSSQAPKLLFHYYDKDFNNEADTPDNFQSRRPNTSFCFLDIRSPGLGDTAMYLCATSTRQGTNEKLFFGSGTQLSVL.

CDR3 amino acids: CASSLARESNEQFF. Written as DNA, the CDR3 is TGTGCCAGCAGCTTAGCGCGGGAAAGCAATGAGCAGTTCTTC. The rearrangement links TRBV7-2 to TRBJ2-1, with D tentatively TRBD2 (6 bases). The CDR3 extends over 14 amino acids. Germline loops: CDR1 SGHTA, CDR2 FQGNSA. With 0 bases removed from V and 6 bases from J, the gap between germline ends came to 9 bases.